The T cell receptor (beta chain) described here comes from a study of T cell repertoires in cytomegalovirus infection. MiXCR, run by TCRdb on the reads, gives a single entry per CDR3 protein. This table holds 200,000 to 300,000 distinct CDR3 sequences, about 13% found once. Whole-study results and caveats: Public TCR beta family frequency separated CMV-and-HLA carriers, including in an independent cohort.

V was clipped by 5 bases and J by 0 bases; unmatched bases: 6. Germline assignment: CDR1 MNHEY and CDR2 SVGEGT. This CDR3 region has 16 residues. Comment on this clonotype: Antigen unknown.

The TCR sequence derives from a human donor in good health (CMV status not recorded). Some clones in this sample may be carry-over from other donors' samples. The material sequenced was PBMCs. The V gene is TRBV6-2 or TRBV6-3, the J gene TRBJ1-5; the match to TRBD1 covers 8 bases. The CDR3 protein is CASSLPGQVSNQPQHF. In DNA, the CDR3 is TGTGCCAGCAGTCTTCCGGGACAGGTTAGCAATCAGCCCCAGCATTTT.